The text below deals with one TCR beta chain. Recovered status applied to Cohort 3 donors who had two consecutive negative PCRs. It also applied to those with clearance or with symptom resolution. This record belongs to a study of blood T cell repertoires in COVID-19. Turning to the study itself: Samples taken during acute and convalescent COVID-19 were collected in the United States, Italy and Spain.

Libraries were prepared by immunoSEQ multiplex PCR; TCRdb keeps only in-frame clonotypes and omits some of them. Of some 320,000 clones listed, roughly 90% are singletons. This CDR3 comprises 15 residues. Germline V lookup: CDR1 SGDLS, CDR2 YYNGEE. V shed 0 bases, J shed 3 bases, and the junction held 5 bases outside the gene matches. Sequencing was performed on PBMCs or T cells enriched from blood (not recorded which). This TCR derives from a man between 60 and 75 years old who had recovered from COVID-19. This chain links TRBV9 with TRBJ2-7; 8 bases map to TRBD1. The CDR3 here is CASSVATGGNYEQYF. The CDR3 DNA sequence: TGTGCCAGCAGCGTAGCCACAGGGGGTAACTACGAGCAGTACTTC.